This T cell receptor beta chain appears in the sequencing data of a study of blood T cells in healthy people across ages. Details on this clonotype: Its specificity is not known.

Study-wide points: The long-lived group displayed more naive CD4+ cells, plus higher diversity, than the aged donors did.

V lost 5 bases and J 2 bases, leaving 16 bases between the germline ends. Germline V gives CDR1 SGHTA, CDR2 FQGNSA. The CDR3 loop spans 15 amino acids. Samples each had at least 5.5 micrograms of total RNA extracted. Alongside a J-beta primer mix, a sample-barcoded 5' primer served in a second PCR lasting about 6 to 12 cycles. TCRdb independently ran MiXCR on the 5' RACE reads; one entry per CDR3 protein. The table lists 500,000 to 600,000 distinct CDR3 sequences, roughly 29% of them singletons. This receptor was identified in a woman between 65 and 79 years old in good health. The V and J genes are TRBV7-2 and TRBJ2-7; no clear D. Sequencing was performed on blood. CDR3: CASSPFGQYPYEQYF. The CDR3 DNA follows: TGTGCCAGCAGCCCATTTGGGCAGTATCCCTACGAGCAGTACTTC.